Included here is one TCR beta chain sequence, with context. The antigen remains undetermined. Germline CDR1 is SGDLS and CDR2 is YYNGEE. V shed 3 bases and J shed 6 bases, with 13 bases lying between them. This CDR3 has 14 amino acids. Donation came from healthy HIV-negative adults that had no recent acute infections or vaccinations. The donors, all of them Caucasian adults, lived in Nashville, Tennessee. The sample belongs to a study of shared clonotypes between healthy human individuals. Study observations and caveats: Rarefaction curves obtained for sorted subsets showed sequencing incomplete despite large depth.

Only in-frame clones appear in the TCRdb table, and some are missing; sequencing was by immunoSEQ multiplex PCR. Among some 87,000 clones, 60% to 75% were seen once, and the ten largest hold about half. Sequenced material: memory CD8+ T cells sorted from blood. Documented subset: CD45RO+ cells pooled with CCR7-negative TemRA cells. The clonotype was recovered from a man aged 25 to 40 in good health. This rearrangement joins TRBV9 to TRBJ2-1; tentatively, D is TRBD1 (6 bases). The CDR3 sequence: CASSGGTFSNEQFF. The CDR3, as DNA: TGTGCCAGCAGCGGGGGGACATTTTCCAATGAGCAGTTCTTC.